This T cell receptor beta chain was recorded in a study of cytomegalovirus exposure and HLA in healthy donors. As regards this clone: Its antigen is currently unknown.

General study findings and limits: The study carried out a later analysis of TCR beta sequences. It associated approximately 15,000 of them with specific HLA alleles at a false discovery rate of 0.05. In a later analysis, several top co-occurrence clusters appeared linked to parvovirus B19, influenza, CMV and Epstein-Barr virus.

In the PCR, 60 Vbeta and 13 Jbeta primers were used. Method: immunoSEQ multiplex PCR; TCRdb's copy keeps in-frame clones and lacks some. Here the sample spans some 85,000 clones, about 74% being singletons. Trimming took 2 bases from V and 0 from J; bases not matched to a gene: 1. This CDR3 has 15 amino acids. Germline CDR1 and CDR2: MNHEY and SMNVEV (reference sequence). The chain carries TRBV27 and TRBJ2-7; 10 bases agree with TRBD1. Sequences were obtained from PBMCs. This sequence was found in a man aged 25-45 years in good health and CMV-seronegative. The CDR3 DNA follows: TGTGCCAGCAGTTTAGGGACAGGGGCCTCCTACGAGCAGTACTTC. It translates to CASSLGTGASYEQYF.